The clone carrying this T cell receptor (beta chain) came up once. As yet, its antigen is unknown. Treatment defined: roughly 11-day PBMC culture with coronavirus spike peptide pools or control peptides (ViraFEST assay). The sample belongs to a study of vaccination and CD4 T cells after COVID-19. V lost 7 bases and J lost 4, with 15 bases in between. This CDR3 region has 14 residues. Germline CDR1 and CDR2: MNHEY and SMNVEV (reference sequence). Oncomine TCR Beta short-read sequencing was applied to DNA from cultured CD4+ T cells. Cultured CD4+ T cells yielded the extracted genomic DNA. TCRdb analysed the PCR reads with MiXCR anew, one entry per CDR3 protein. The repertoire holds approximately 9,300 distinct CDR3 sequences, with about half as singletons.

The receptor's source is a human donor who had recovered from COVID-19. The rearrangement links TRBV27 to TRBJ2-3; D is perhaps TRBD1 or TRBD2 (6 bases each). Sequencing input: CD4+ T cells from blood, cultured in vitro. The CDR3: CASNLFGGSDTQYF. The CDR3 nucleotides are TGTGCCAGCAATTTGTTCGGGGGCTCAGATACGCAGTATTTT.